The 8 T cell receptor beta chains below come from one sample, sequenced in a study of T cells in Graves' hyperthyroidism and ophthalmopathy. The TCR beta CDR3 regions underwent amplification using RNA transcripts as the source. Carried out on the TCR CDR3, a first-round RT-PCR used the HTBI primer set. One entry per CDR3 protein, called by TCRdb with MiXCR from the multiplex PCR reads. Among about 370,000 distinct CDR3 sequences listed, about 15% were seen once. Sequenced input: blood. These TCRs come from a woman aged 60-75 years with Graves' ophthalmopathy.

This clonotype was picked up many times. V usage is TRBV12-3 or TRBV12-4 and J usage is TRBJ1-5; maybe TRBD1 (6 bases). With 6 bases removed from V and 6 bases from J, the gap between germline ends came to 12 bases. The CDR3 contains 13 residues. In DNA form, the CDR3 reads TGTGCCAGCAGCCAAACAGGGACTCAGCCCCAGCATTTT. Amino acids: CASSQTGTQPQHF.

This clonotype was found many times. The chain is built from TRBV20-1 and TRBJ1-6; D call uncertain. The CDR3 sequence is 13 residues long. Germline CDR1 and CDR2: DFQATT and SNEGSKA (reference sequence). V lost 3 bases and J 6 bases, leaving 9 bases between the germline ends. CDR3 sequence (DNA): TGCAGTGCTAGGGACTCTCCTAATTCACCCCTCCACTTT. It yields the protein CSARDSPNSPLHF.

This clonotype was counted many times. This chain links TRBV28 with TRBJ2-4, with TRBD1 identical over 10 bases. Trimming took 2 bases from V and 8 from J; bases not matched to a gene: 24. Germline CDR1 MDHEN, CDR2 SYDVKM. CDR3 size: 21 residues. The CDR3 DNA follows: TGTGCCAGCAGTTTAGCCTACGGGACAGGGGTGGGCAGAGGGGGCCTGGACATTCAGTACTTC. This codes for CASSLAYGTGVGRGGLDIQYF.

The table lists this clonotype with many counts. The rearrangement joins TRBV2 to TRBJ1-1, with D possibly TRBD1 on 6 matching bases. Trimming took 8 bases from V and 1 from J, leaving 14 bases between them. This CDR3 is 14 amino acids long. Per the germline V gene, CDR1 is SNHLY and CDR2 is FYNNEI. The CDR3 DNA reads TGTGCCAGCCGTAGGGGGTTGGAGAACACTGAAGCTTTCTTT. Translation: CASRRGLENTEAFF.

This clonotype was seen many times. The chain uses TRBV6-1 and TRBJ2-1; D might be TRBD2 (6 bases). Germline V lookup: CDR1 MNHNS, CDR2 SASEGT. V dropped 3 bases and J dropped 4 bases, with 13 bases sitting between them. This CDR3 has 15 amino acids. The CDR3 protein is CASSDLAESYNEQFF. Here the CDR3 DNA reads TGTGCCAGCAGTGACTTAGCGGAGTCATACAATGAGCAGTTCTTC.

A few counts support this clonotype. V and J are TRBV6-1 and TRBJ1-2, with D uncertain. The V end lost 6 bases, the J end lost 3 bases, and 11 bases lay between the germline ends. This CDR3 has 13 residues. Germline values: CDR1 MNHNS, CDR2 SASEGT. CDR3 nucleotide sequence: TGTGCCAGCAGGGCCCCCGGCGACTATGGCTACACCTTC. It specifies CASRAPGDYGYTF.

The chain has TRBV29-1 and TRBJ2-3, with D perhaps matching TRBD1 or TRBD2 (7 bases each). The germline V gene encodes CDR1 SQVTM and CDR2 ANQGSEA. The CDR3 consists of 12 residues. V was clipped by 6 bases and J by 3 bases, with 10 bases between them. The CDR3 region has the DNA TGCAGCGTCCAGGGGGGGACAGATACGCAGTATTTT. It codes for CSVQGGTDTQYF.

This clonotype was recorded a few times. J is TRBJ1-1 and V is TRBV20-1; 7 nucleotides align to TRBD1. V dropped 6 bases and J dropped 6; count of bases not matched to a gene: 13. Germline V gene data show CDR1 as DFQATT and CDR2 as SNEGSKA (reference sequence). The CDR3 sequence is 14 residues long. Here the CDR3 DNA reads TGCAGTGCCAGGGGTTCACAGGGGTCGGCTGAAGCTTTCTTT. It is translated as CSARGSQGSAEAFF.